One T cell receptor beta chain is described in this entry. Those who served as multiple sclerosis controls were treatment-naive patients with stable or active relapsing-remitting disease. Reverse transcription of about 0.5 to 1 ug RNA was carried out with random hexamers. TCR beta CDR3 was amplified by immunoSEQ multiplex PCR. This amplification extended across 54 Vbeta and 13 Jbeta segments. MiXCR, run by TCRdb on the immunoSEQ multiplex PCR reads, gives a single entry per CDR3 protein. The sample yields fewer than 350,000 distinct CDR3 sequences, approximately 90% seen once. The CDR3 covers 15 residues. The trim removed 6 bases at V and 4 bases at J, leaving 10 bases unmatched. CDR1 and CDR2 from the germline V gene are SGHDT and YYEEEE. This entry comes from a study of CD8 T cells in Susac syndrome.

This sequence was found in a human donor with multiple sclerosis. The source material was CD4+ T cells from PBMCs. The J gene is TRBJ2-1, the V gene TRBV5-6; 7 nucleotides match TRBD1. The CDR3 nucleotides are TGTGCCAGCAACCCTGCAGGGGGTCGATACAATGAGCAGTTCTTC. This codes for CASNPAGGRYNEQFF. The complete variable domain, with remaining parts taken from reference TRBV5-6 and TRBJ2-1, reads DAGVTQSPTHLIKTRGQQVTLRCSPKSGHDTVSWYQQALGQGPQFIFQYYEEEERQRGNFPDRFSGHQFPNYSSELNVNALLLGDSALYLCASNPAGGRYNEQFFGPGTRLTVL.